This record looks at one T cell receptor (beta chain) sequence and its context. Trimming removed 6 bases from V and 6 bases from J, with 17 bases in between. Germline V gives CDR1 MNHEY, CDR2 SMNVEV (reference sequence). The CDR3 sequence is 15 residues long. The sample is drawn from a study of OX40 agonist ivuxolimab in advanced cancers. Libraries were prepared by immunoSEQ multiplex PCR; TCRdb keeps only in-frame clonotypes and omits some of them. The sample has tens of thousands of clones, 87% seen once. The chain employs TRBV27 and TRBJ2-2, with D perhaps assigned TRBD1 or TRBD2 (6 bases each). The sequence came from an adult with an advanced solid tumor such as melanoma, head and neck, liver or kidney cancer. The material was CD4+ or CD8+ T cells sorted from blood, obtained in a trial of the OX40 agonist ivuxolimab. The CDR3 is CASSPGGGPSGELFF. In nucleotides, the CDR3 is TGTGCCAGCAGCCCGGGTGGGGGGCCCTCCGGGGAGCTGTTTTTT.